These 21 T cell receptor beta chains were sequenced from one sample in a study of post-analysis software for immune sequencing data. Unique molecular identifiers had been added to the TCR beta cDNA libraries. TCRdb reprocessed the PCR reads with MiXCR, giving one entry per CDR3 protein. In the table there are more than 500,000 distinct CDR3 sequences, about a third of which are singletons. Study-level findings and limits: Five or six TRBV segments, TRBV5-6, TRBV5-1 and TRBV20-1 among them, were found more frequent in patients than controls.

The antigens of these receptors remain unknown. Sequencing was performed on blood. The receptors were sampled from a girl younger than 18 with multiple sclerosis.

This sequence joins TRBV5-1 and TRBJ2-5, with TRBD2 matching 9 bases. The CDR3 runs to 16 residues. Germline V gene lookup returns CDR1 SGHRS and CDR2 YFSETQ. The junction had 8 bases not matched to a gene; V was cut back by 0 bases and J by 5 bases. The CDR3 loop reads CASSLVGASGDETQYF. The DNA for the CDR3 is TGCGCCAGCAGCTTGGTAGGCGCTAGCGGGGATGAGACCCAGTACTTC.

V and J are TRBV20-1 and TRBJ2-7; the D gene is possibly TRBD2 (6 bases). From germline, CDR1 is DFQATT and CDR2 SNEGSKA (reference sequence). The CDR3 sequence is 13 residues long. V was shortened by 0 bases and J by 3 bases, with 9 bases between the two germline ends. CDR3 sequence reads: CSARDGGDYEQYF. The DNA of the CDR3 is TGCAGTGCTAGAGATGGCGGGGACTACGAGCAGTACTTC.

The DNA of the CDR3 is TGCAGTGCTACACAGACCCGGGCTTACACCTTC. This encodes CSATQTRAYTF. The genes are TRBV20-1 and TRBJ1-2; D gene unclear. V lost 4 bases, J lost 11 bases, and 14 bases lay in between. Germline loops: CDR1 DFQATT, CDR2 SNEGSKA (reference sequence). There are 11 residues in the CDR3.

This clonotype was counted a few times. J is TRBJ2-1 and V is TRBV20-1; 14 nucleotides align to TRBD2. This CDR3 region has 16 residues. Looked up from germline, CDR1 is DFQATT and CDR2 is SNEGSKA (reference sequence). The V and J ends lost 3 bases and 4 bases, in that order; junction bases with no gene match: 5. CDR3 residues: CSARRTSGGTYNEQFF. The CDR3 DNA reads as TGCAGTGCTAGGAGGACTAGCGGGGGGACGTACAATGAGCAGTTCTTC.

J is TRBJ1-4 and V is TRBV12-3 or TRBV12-4, with 10 bases lining up with TRBD1. The V gene end was trimmed by 6 bases and the J gene end by 1 base; junction bases not matched to a gene: 8. The CDR3 is 17 residues long. CDR3 sequence reads: CASSPGTGVVTNEKLFF. The DNA for the CDR3 is TGTGCCAGCAGCCCTGGGACAGGGGTTGTAACTAATGAAAAACTGTTTTTT.

As regards this clonotype: Lacking the conserved final phenylalanine or tryptophan, this CDR3 likely reflects a read error. The V gene is TRBV29-1, the J gene TRBJ2-1; 12 bases are a match to TRBD2. This CDR3 contains 14 residues. V trimming: 4 bases; J trimming: 2 bases; junction bases outside the gene matches: 0. From germline, CDR1 is SQVTM and CDR2 ANQGSEA. The CDR3 here is CSVGTSGAYNEQFL. CDR3 coding DNA: TGCAGCGTTGGGACTAGCGGGGCCTACAATGAGCAGTTCCTC.

The table lists this clonotype with a few counts. The chain links TRBV28 to TRBJ2-4, with D perhaps matching TRBD2 (6 bases). The CDR3 contains 16 residues. Per germline, CDR1 MDHEN and CDR2 SYDVKM. V was cut by 0 bases and J by 0 bases, with 9 bases left in between. The CDR3: CASSLWEGLAKNIQYF. CDR3 DNA: TGTGCCAGCAGTTTATGGGAGGGTCTAGCCAAAAACATTCAGTACTTC.

Only a few counts were recorded for this clonotype. The genes are TRBV20-1 and TRBJ1-1; TRBD1 matches at 7 bases. Per germline, CDR1 DFQATT and CDR2 SNEGSKA (reference sequence). The CDR3 totals 12 residues. Trimming took 5 bases from V and 13 from J; bases not matched to a gene: 13. The DNA of the CDR3 is TGCAGTGCTCGAAGACCCGACAGGGAGGTTTTCTTT. It yields the protein CSARRPDREVFF.

The chain links TRBV5-1 to TRBJ1-6, with D possibly being TRBD1 (5 bases). The germline gives CDR1 SGHRS, CDR2 YFSETQ. This CDR3 spans 14 amino acids. Trimming removed 4 bases at V and 10 bases at J, with 15 bases between. The CDR3 region is CASSGGGFGSPLHF. CDR3 sequence (DNA): TGCGCCAGCAGCGGCGGGGGATTTGGATCACCCCTCCACTTT.

The rearrangement uses TRBV20-1 and TRBJ2-5, with 7 nucleotides matching TRBD1. V was pared by 5 bases and J by 4 bases, with 13 bases of the junction left unmatched. Germline V gene data show CDR1 as DFQATT and CDR2 as SNEGSKA (reference sequence). There are 15 residues in the CDR3. The CDR3 loop reads CSAPPWEGGAETQYF. CDR3 DNA: TGCAGTGCTCCTCCCTGGGAAGGGGGCGCAGAGACCCAGTACTTC.

The chain carries TRBV20-1 and TRBJ1-1, with 8 bases fitting TRBD1. Germline CDR1 and CDR2: DFQATT and SNEGSKA (reference sequence). CDR3 size: 13 residues. With V trimmed by 6 bases and J by 0 bases, 3 bases remained unmatched. In DNA form, the CDR3 reads TGCAGTGCCAAGACAGGGGTGAACACTGAAGCTTTCTTT. The encoded protein is CSAKTGVNTEAFF.

The genes are TRBV29-1 and TRBJ2-7; 11 nucleotides line up with TRBD1. The DNA matches TRBJ2-5 better at its end, which makes the J call doubtful. Germline-derived CDR1 and CDR2 are SQVTM and ANQGSEA. This CDR3 is built from 13 residues. The DNA for the CDR3 is TGCAGCGTAGACGGGACAGGGGGACAGACCCAGTACTTC. Its translation: CSVDGTGGQTQYF.

This clonotype was detected a few times. The rearrangement uses TRBV29-1 and TRBJ2-4; D may match TRBD1 or TRBD2 (6 bases each). Germline lookup yields CDR1 SQVTM and CDR2 ANQGSEA. The CDR3 runs 11 residues. The V end lost 5 bases, the J end lost 12 bases, and 14 bases lay between the germline ends. The CDR3 nucleotides are TGCAGCGTTTATGAGGGGGGCAATCAGTACTTC. This sequence encodes CSVYEGGNQYF.

The chain employs TRBV5-4 and TRBJ2-3; no clear D. CDR1 is SGHNT and CDR2 is YYREEE in the germline V gene (reference sequence). The CDR3 is 14 amino acids. Trimming left V 0 bases short and J 2 bases short, with 7 bases between. The CDR3 DNA follows: TGTGCCAGCAGCTTGGGCCCCTACACAGATACGCAGTATTTT. The encoded protein is CASSLGPYTDTQYF.

The chain recombines TRBV7-2 with TRBJ2-2; a possible D gene is TRBD1 (5 bases). This CDR3 comprises 14 residues. V gave up 3 bases and J gave up 6 bases, with 11 bases separating them. From germline, CDR1 is SGHTA and CDR2 FQGNSA. CDR3 DNA: TGTGCCAGCAGCTTCGTAAGACAGTCCGGGGAGCTGTTTTTT. This sequence encodes CASSFVRQSGELFF.

This clonotype showed up just a few times. The rearrangement joins TRBV7-9 to TRBJ2-7; D is ambiguous. The CDR3 has 14 residues. Germline CDR1 reads SEHNR; CDR2 reads FQNEAQ (reference sequence). Between the trimmed V and J ends, which lost 4 bases and 3 bases, there was a span of 13 bases. The CDR3 is CASSYPLNGYEQYF. The DNA of the CDR3 is TGTGCCAGCAGCTACCCCCTCAACGGCTACGAGCAGTACTTC.

This chain joins TRBV9 and TRBJ1-2; maybe TRBD1 (6 bases). Deletions cut 2 bases from V and 13 bases from J, with 15 bases between. From germline, CDR1 is SGDLS and CDR2 YYNGEE. This CDR3 is 12 amino acids long. In nucleotides, the CDR3 is TGTGCCAGCAGCGTGGACAGAGGGGAGGCCACCTTC. Residues: CASSVDRGEATF.

The chain has TRBV6-5 and TRBJ1-1; TRBD1 agrees at 7 bases. The length of the CDR3 is 16 residues. Germline CDR1 MNHEY, CDR2 SVGAGI. The ends lost 6 bases at V and 5 bases at J; junction bases unmatched: 15. The CDR3 bases are TGTGCCAGCAGCCAAGATCAGGGGGTTCGTGGGACTGAAGCTTTCTTT. Its translation: CASSQDQGVRGTEAFF.

The J gene is TRBJ2-5, the V gene TRBV7-9; 7 bases match TRBD1. V was clipped by 7 bases and J by 2 bases; unmatched bases: 10. Germline values: CDR1 SEHNR, CDR2 FQNEAQ (reference sequence). The CDR3 loop spans 15 amino acids. CDR3 amino acids: CASTSPSGQQETQYF. CDR3 nucleotide sequence: TGTGCCAGCACCTCACCGTCGGGACAGCAAGAGACCCAGTACTTC.

In nucleotides, the CDR3 is TGTGCCAGCAGTGGAGGGACAGGGGGGAGCTCTGGGGCCAACGTCCTGACTTTC. It translates to CASSGGTGGSSGANVLTF. V and J are TRBV25-1 and TRBJ2-6, with 11 bases lining up with TRBD1. CDR3 size: 18 residues. Germline-derived CDR1 and CDR2 are MGHDK and SYGVNS. The trim removed 4 bases at V and 0 bases at J, leaving 5 bases unmatched.

The chain couples TRBV29-1 to TRBJ1-4, with TRBD1 identical over 7 bases. Germline V gene data show CDR1 as SQVTM and CDR2 as ANQGSEA. The CDR3 consists of 17 residues. V lost 1 base to trimming and J lost 7 bases; unmatched junction nucleotides: 15. CDR3 sequence reads: CSVEGPQGQGVSEKLFF. CDR3 bases: TGCAGCGTTGAAGGGCCACAGGGGCAGGGGGTTAGTGAAAAACTGTTTTTT.